This T cell receptor beta chain was sequenced in a study of Graves' ophthalmopathy and Graves' hyperthyroidism. It was from 9.5 to 10 ml of fresh peripheral blood that the PBMCs came. V gave up 5 bases and J gave up 4 bases; unmatched junction bases: 10. This CDR3 region has 15 residues. The germline V gene has CDR1 MDHEN and CDR2 SYDVKM. RNA transcripts were the source from which TCR beta CDR3 regions were amplified. A first-round RT-PCR used HTBI primers, followed by a second-round multiplex PCR. TCRdb re-called the multiplex PCR reads with MiXCR, one entry per CDR3 protein. The sample carries about 420,000 distinct CDR3 sequences, around 21% recorded once.

This chain connects TRBV28 to TRBJ1-1, with 7 bases identical to TRBD1. This clonotype was obtained from a woman aged 18 to 35 with stable Graves' hyperthyroidism. Sequencing was carried out using peripheral blood. Here the CDR3 reads CASSPSEGAATEAFF. The CDR3 DNA is TGTGCCAGCAGTCCCTCCGAGGGGGCAGCCACTGAAGCTTTCTTT.